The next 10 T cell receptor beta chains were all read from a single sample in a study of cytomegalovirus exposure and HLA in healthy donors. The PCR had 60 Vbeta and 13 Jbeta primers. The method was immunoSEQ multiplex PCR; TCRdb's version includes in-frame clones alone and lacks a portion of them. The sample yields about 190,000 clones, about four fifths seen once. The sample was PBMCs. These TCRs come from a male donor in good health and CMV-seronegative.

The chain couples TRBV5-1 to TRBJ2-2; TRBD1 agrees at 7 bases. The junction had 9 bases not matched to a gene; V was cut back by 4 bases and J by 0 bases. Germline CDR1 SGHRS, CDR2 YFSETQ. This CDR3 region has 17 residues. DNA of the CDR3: TGCGCCAGCAGCCGTCAGGGGGATCTGACGAACACCGGGGAGCTGTTTTTT. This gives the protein CASSRQGDLTNTGELFF.

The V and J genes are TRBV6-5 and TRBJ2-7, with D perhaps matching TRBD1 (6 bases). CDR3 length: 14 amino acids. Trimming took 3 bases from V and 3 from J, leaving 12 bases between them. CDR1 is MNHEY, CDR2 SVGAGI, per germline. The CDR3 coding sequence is TGTGCCAGCAGTTATTCGGGACAAGTCTACGAGCAGTACTTC. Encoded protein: CASSYSGQVYEQYF.

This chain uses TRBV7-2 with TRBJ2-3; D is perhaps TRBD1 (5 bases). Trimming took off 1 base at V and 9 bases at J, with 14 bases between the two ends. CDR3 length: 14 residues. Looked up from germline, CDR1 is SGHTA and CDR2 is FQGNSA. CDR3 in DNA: TGTGCCAGCAGCTTAGAAAACACAGGAATGACGCAGTATTTT. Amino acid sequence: CASSLENTGMTQYF.

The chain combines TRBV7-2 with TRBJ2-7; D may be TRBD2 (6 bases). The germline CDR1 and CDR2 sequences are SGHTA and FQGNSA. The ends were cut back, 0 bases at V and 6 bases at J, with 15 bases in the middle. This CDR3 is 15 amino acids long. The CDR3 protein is CASSLALGGRSEQYF. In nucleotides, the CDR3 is TGTGCCAGCAGCTTAGCACTAGGAGGGAGAAGCGAGCAGTACTTC. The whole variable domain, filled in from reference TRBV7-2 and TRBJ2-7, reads GAGVSQSPSNKVTEKGKDVELRCDPISGHTALYWYRQSLGQGLEFLIYFQGNSAPDKSGLPSDRFSAERTGGSVSTLTIQRTQQEDSAVYLCASSLALGGRSEQYFGPGTRLTVT.

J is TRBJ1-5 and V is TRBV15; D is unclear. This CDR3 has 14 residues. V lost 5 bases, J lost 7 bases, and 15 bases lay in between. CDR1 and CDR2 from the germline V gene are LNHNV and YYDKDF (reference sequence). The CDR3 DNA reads TGTGCCACCAGCGCCAGTCGGGATCTGCAGCCCCAGCATTTT. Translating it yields CATSASRDLQPQHF.

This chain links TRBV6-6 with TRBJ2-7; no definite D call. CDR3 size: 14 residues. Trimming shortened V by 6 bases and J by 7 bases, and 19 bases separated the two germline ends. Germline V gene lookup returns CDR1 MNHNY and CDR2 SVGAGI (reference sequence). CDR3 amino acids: CASRPYDGAREQYF. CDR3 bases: TGTGCCAGCAGACCATATGACGGTGCTAGGGAGCAGTACTTC.

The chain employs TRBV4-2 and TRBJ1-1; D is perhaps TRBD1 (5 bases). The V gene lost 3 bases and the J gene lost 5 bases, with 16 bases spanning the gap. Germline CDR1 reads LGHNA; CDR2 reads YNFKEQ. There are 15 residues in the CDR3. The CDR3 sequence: CASSQGGDGETEAFF. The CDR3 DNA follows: TGTGCCAGCAGCCAGGGGGGTGACGGGGAAACTGAAGCTTTCTTT.

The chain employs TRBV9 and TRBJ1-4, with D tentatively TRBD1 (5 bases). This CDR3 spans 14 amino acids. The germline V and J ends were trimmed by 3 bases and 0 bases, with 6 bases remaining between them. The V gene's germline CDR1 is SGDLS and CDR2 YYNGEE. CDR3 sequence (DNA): TGTGCCAGCAGCGGGGGCGCAACTAATGAAAAACTGTTTTTT. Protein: CASSGGATNEKLFF. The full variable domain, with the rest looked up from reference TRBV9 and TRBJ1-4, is DSGVTQTPKHLITATGQRVTLRCSPRSGDLSVYWYQQSLDQGLQFLIQYYNGEERAKGNILERFSAQQFPDLHSELNLSSLELGDSALYFCASSGGATNEKLFFGSGTQLSVL.

CDR3 nucleotides: TGTGCCAGTAGGCGGGGGCTGGCCGGGGAGCTGTTTTTT. It translates to CASRRGLAGELFF. This chain uses TRBV19 with TRBJ2-2; TRBD2 is a possible D gene (7 bases). The CDR3 consists of 13 residues. Per germline, CDR1 LNHDA and CDR2 SQIVND (reference sequence). V was shortened by 6 bases and J by 6 bases, with 11 bases between the two germline ends.

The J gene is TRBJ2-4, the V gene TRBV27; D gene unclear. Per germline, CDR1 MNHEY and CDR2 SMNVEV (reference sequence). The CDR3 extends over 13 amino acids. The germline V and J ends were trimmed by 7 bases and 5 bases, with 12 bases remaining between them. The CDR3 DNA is TGTGCCAGCATACGTTTAGGAGAAAACATTCAGTACTTC. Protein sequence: CASIRLGENIQYF.